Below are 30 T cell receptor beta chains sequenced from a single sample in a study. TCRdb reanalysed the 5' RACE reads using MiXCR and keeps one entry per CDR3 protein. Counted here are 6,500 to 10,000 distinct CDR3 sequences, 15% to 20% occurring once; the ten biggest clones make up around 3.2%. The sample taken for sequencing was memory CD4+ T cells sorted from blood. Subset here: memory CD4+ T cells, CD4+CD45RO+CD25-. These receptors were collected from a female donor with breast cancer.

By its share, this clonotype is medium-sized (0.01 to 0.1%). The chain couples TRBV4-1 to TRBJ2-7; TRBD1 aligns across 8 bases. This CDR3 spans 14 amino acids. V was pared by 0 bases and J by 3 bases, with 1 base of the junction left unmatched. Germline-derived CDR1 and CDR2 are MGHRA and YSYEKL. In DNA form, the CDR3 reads TGCGCCAGCAGCCAAGAGGGACAGGTCTACGAGCAGTACTTC. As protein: CASSQEGQVYEQYF.

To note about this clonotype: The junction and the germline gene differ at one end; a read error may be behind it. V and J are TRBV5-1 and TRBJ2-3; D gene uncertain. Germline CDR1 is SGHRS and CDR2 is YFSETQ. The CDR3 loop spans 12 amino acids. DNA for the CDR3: TGCGCCAGCAGACCCGGCACAGATACGCGGTATTTT. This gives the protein CASRPGTDTRYF.

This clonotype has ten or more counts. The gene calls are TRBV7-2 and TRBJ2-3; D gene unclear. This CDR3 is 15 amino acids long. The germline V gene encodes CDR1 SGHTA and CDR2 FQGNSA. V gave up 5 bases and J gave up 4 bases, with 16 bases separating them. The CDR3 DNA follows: TGTGCCAGCAGCCGTGACTGGAGTGGGGCAGATACGCAGTATTTT. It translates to CASSRDWSGADTQYF.

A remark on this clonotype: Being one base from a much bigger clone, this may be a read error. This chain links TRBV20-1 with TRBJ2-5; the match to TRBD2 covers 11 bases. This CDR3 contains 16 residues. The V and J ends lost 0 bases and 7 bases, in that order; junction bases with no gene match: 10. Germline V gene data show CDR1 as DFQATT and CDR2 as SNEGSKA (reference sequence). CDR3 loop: CSARDLSGRVWGTQYF. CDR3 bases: TGCAGTGCTAGAGACCTTAGCGGGAGGGTGTGGGGGACCCAGTACTTC.

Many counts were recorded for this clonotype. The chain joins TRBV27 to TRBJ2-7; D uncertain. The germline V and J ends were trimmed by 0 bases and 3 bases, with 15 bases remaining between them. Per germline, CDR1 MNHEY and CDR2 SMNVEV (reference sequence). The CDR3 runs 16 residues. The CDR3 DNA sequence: TGTGCCAGCAGTTTATCGTCTCGGGCTTCGATCTACGAGCAGTACTTC. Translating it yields CASSLSSRASIYEQYF.

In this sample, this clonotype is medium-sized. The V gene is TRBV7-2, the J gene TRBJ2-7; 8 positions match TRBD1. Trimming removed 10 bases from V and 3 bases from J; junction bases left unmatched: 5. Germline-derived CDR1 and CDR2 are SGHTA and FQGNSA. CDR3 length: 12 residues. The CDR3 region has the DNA TGTGCCACCAGACAGGGGAACTACGAGCAGTACTTC. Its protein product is CATRQGNYEQYF.

The CDR3 loop is CASKPTGLAGKGWREQYF. Written as DNA, the CDR3 is TGTGCCAGCAAACCCACGGGACTAGCGGGAAAGGGGTGGAGGGAGCAGTACTTC. The rearrangement joins TRBV27 to TRBJ2-7; 13 nucleotides align to TRBD2. Germline CDR1 MNHEY, CDR2 SMNVEV (reference sequence). V shed 7 bases, J shed 7 bases, and the junction held 19 bases outside the gene matches. CDR3 size: 18 residues.

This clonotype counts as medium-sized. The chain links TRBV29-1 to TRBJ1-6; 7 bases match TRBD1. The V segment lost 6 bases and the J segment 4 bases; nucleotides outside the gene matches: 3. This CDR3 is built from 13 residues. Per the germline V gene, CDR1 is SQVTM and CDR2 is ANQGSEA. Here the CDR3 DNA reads TGCAGCGTGAGGACAGGTTATAATTCACCCCTCCACTTT. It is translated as CSVRTGYNSPLHF.

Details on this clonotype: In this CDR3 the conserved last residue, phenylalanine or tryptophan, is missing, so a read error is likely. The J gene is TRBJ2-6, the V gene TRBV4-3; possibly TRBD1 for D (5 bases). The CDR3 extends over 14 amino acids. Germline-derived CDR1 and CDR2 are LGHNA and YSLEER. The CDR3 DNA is TGCGCCAACAGCCAAGATAGGGGAATCAACGTCCTGACTTGC. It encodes CANSQDRGINVLTC.

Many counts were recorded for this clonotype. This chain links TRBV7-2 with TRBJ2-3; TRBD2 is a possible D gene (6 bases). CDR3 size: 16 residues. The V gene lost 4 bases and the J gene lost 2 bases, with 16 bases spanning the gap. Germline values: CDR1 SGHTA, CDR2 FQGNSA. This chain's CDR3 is CASSSGGNPYTDTQYF. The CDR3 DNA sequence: TGTGCCAGCAGCTCCGGAGGGAACCCGTACACAGATACGCAGTATTTT.

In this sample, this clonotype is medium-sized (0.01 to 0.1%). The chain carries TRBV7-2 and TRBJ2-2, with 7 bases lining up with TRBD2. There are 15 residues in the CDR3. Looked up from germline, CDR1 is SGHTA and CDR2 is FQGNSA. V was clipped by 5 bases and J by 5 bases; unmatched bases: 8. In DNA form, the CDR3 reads TGTGCCAGCAGCGCGAGCGGGGCGGGAACCGGGGAGCTGTTTTTT. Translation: CASSASGAGTGELFF.

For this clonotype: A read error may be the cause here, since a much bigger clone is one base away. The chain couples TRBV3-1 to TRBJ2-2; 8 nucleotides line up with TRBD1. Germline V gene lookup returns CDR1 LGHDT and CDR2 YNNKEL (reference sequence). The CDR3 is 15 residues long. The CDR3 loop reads CASSRLTGATGELSF. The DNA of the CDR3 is TGTGCCAGCAGCCGCCTGACAGGGGCCACCGGGGAGCTGTCTTTT.

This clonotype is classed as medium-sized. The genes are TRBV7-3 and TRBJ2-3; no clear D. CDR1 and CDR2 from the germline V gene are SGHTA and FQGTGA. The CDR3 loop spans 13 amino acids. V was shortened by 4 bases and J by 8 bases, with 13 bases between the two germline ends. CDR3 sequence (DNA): TGTGCCAGCAGCTCCTCCCACAAGAGTACGCAGTATTTT. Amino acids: CASSSSHKSTQYF.

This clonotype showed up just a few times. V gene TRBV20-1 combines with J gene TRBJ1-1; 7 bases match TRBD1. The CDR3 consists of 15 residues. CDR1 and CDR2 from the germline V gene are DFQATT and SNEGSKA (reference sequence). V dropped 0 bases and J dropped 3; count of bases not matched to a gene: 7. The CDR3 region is CSARDTTGHDTEAFF. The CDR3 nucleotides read TGCAGTGCTAGAGATACGACAGGGCACGACACTGAAGCTTTCTTT.

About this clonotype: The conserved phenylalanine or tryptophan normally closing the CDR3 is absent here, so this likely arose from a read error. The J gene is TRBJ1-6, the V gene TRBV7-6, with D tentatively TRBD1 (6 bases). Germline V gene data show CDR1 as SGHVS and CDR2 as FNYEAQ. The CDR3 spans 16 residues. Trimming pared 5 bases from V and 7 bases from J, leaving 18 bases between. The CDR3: CASSGQQGAPNSPLHS. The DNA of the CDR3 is TGTGCCAGCAGCGGGCAACAGGGTGCTCCCAATTCACCCCTCCACTCC.

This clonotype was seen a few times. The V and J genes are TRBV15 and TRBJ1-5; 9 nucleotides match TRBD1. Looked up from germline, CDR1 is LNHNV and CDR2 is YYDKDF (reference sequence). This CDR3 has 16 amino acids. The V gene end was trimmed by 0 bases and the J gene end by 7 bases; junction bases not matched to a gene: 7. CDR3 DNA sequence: TGTGCCACCAGCAGAGAGCCGGGACAGGGCCGACAGCCCCAGCATTTT. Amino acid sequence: CATSREPGQGRQPQHF.

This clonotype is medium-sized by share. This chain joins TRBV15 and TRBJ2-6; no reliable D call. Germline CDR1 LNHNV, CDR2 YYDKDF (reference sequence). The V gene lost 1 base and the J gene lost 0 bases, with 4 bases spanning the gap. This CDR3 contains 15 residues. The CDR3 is CATSRGASGANVLTF. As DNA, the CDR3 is TGTGCCACCAGCAGAGGGGCCTCTGGGGCCAACGTCCTGACTTTC. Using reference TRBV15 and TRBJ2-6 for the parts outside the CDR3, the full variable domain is DAMVIQNPRYQVTQFGKPVTLSCSQTLNHNVMYWYQQKSSQAPKLLFHYYDKDFNNEADTPDNFQSRRPNTSFCFLDIRSPGLGDTAMYLCATSRGASGANVLTFGAGSRLTVL.

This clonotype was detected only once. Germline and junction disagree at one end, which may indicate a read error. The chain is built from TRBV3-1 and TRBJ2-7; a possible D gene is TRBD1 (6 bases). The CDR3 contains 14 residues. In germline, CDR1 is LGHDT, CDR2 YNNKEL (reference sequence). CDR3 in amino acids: CASSQVGHSDEQYF. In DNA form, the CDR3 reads TGTGCCAGCAGCCAAGTGGGACACTCCGACGAGCAGTACTTC.

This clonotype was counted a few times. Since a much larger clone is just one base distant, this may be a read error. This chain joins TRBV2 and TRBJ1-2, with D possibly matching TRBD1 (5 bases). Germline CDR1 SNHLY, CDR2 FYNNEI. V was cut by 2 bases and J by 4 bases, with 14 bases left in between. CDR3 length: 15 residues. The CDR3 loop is CASSERRRGVYGYTF. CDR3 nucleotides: TGTGCCAGCAGTGAACGGCGACGGGGGGTCTATGGCTACACCTTC. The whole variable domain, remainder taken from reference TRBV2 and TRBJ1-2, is EPEVTQTPSHQVTQMGQEVILRCVPISNHLYFYWYRQILGQKVEFLVSFYNNEISEKSEIFDDQFSVERPDGSNFTLKIRSTKLEDSAMYFCASSERRRGVYGYTFGSGTRLTVV.

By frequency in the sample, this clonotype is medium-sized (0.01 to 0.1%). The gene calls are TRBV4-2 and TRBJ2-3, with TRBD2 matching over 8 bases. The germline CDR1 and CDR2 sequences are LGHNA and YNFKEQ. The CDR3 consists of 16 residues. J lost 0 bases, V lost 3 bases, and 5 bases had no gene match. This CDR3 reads CASSHKSSGSTDTQYF. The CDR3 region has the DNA TGTGCCAGCAGCCATAAGTCTAGCGGGAGCACAGATACGCAGTATTTT.

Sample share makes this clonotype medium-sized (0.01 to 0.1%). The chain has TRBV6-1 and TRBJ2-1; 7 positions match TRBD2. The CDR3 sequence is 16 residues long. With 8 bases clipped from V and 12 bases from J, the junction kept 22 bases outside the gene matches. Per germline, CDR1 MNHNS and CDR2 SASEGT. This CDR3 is CASVVGRASGSGGQFF. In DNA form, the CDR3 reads TGTGCCAGCGTTGTTGGGAGAGCGTCGGGGTCGGGGGGGCAGTTCTTC.

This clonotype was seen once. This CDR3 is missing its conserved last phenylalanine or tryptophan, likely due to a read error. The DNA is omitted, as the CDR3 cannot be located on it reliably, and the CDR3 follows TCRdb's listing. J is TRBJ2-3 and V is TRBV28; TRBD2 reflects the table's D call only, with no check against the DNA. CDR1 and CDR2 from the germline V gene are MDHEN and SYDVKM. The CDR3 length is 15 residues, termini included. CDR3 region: CASSSLAVSTDTKYC.

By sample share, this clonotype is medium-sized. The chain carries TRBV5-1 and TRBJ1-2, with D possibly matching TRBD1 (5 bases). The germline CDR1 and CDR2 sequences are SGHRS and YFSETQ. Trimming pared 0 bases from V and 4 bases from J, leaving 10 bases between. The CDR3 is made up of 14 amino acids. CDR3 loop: CASSLESQGYGYTF. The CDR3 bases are TGCGCCAGCAGCTTGGAGTCGCAGGGCTATGGCTACACCTTC.

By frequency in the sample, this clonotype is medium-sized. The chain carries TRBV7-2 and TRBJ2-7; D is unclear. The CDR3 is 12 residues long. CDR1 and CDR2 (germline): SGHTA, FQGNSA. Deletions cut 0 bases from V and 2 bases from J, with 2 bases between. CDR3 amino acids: CASSLATYEQYF. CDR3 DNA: TGTGCCAGCAGCTTAGCGACCTACGAGCAGTACTTC.

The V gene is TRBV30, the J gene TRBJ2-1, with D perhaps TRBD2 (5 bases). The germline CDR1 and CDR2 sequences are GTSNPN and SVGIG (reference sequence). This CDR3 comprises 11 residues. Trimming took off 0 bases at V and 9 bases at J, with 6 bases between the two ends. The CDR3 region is CAWSVLVEQFF. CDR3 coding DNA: TGTGCCTGGAGTGTACTAGTTGAGCAGTTCTTC.

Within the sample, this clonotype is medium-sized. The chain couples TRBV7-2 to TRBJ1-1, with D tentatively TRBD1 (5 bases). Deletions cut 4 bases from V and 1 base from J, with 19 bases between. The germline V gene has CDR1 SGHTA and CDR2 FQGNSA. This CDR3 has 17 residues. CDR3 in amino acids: CASSSLALRGRNTEAFF. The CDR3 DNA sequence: TGTGCCAGCAGCTCCTTAGCCCTCCGGGGACGGAACACTGAAGCTTTCTTT.

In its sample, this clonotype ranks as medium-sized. The CDR3 region is CASSYVAGKETQYF. CDR3 bases: TGTGCCAGCAGCTACGTAGCGGGAAAAGAGACCCAGTACTTC. The chain has TRBV7-9 and TRBJ2-5; 8 nucleotides match TRBD2. V trimming: 4 bases; J trimming: 3 bases; junction bases outside the gene matches: 4. The CDR3 sequence is 14 residues long. Germline V lookup: CDR1 SEHNR, CDR2 FQNEAQ (reference sequence).

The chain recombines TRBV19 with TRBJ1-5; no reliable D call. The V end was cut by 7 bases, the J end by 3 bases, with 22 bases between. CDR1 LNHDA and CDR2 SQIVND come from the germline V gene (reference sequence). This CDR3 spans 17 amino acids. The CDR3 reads CASNSGSAFHPNQPQHF. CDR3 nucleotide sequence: TGTGCCAGTAATAGCGGGTCTGCGTTCCACCCCAATCAGCCCCAGCATTTT.

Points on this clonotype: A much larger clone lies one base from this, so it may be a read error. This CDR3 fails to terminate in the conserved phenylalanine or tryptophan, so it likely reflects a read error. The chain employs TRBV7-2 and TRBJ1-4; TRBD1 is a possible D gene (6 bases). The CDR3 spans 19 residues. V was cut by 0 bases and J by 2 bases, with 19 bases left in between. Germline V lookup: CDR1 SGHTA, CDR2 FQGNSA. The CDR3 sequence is CASSLAASLTGPTNEKLFL. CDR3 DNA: TGTGCCAGCAGCTTAGCGGCCAGCTTGACAGGACCTACTAATGAAAAACTGTTTCTT.

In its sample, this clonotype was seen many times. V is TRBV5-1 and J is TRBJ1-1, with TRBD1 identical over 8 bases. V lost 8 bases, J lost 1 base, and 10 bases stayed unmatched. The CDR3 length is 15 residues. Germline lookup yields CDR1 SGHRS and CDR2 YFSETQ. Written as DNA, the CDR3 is TGCGCCAGTAGGATCCAGGGGGCCACGAACACTGAAGCTTTCTTT. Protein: CASRIQGATNTEAFF.